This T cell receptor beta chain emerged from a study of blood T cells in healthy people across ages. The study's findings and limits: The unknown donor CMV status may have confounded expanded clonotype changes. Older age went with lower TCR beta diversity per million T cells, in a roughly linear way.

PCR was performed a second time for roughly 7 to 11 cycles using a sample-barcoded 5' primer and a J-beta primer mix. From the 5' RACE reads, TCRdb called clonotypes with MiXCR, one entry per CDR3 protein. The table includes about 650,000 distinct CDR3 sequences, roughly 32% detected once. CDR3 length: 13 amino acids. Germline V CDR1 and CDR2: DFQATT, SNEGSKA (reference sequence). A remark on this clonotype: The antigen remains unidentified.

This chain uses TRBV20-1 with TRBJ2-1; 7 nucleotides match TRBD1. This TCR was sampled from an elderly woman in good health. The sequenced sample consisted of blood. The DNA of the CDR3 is TGCAGCCTACGCCCCCCAGCCGGGACAGATACGTTCTTC. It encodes CSLRPPAGTDTFF.